Listed below are T cell receptor beta chains from one sample, sequenced in a study of T cell responses to AZD1222 COVID-19 vaccine. The table came from immunoSEQ multiplex PCR; TCRdb's copy has only in-frame clones and leaves some out. The table records 150,000 or so clones, 93% of them present only once. Sequencing used peripheral blood, obtained on day 0 of MenACWY control vaccination. All receptors derive from an adult in good health. CDR3s include the opening cysteine and the closing phenylalanine or tryptophan. The D gene is left open where the match is weak. Rows may omit the clone size; those that give it use once, few, many or a size class.

CSVEGQGDTGELFF | TGCAGCGTTGAAGGACAGGGCGACACCGGGGAGCTGTTTTTT | . | TRBD1 | TRBJ2-2 | TRBV29-1
CASQFRVLNSPLHF | TGTGCCAGCCAGTTTAGGGTCCTGAATTCACCCCTCCACTTT | . | . | TRBJ1-6 | TRBV27
CASRTSARASTDTQYF | TGTGCCAGTCGGACGTCCGCACGTGCTAGCACAGATACGCAGTATTTT | . | . | TRBJ2-3 | TRBV19
CASSEWAGGPGELFF | TGTGCCAGCAGTGAATGGGCGGGAGGGCCCGGGGAGCTGTTTTTT | once | TRBD2 | TRBJ2-2 | TRBV2
CASSQPTEAFF | TGTGCCAGCTCACAACCTACTGAAGCTTTCTTT | . | . | TRBJ1-1 | TRBV18
CATSDRDRGNTGELFF | TGTGCCACCAGTGATCGGGACAGGGGGAACACCGGGGAGCTGTTTTTT | . | TRBD1 | TRBJ2-2 | TRBV24-1
CASSSTAGFNEKLFF | TGTGCCAGCAGTTCTACGGCAGGGTTCAATGAAAAACTGTTTTTT | . | . | TRBJ1-4 | TRBV14
CASSRGPQNSPLHF | TGTGCCAGCAGTCGTGGACCTCAAAATTCACCCCTCCACTTT | . | . | TRBJ1-6 | TRBV9
CASSQDPGYNEQFF | TGTGCCAGCAGCCAAGATCCAGGATACAATGAGCAGTTCTTC | . | . | TRBJ2-1 | TRBV3-1/TRBV3-2
CASSLWKGLDTGELFF | TGTGCCAGCAGTTTATGGAAGGGACTGGACACCGGGGAGCTGTTTTTT | . | . | TRBJ2-2 | TRBV27
CASSALGPAGGYTF | TGTGCCAGCAGTGCTTTGGGACCGGCCGGTGGCTACACCTTC | . | . | TRBJ1-2 | TRBV2
CAISETSYEQYF | TGTGCCATCAGTGAGACATCCTACGAGCAGTACTTC | . | . | TRBJ2-7 | TRBV10-3
CATSENQPQHF | TGTGCCACCAGTGAAAATCAGCCCCAGCATTTT | once | . | TRBJ1-5 | TRBV24-1
CASSVSSGSSYNEQFF | TGCGCCAGCAGCGTTAGTAGCGGGAGCTCCTACAATGAGCAGTTCTTC | . | TRBD2 | TRBJ2-1 | TRBV5-1
CASSQDRGANYGYTF | TGTGCCAGCAGCCAAGACAGGGGAGCTAACTATGGCTACACCTTC | few | . | TRBJ1-2 | TRBV4-2
CASSADSSGANVLTF | TGTGCCAGCAGCGCCGACAGCTCTGGGGCCAACGTCCTGACTTTC | . | . | TRBJ2-6 | TRBV9
CASSENDRPYEQYF | TGTGCCAGCAGTGAAAATGACAGGCCCTACGAGCAGTACTTC | . | . | TRBJ2-7 | TRBV6-1
CASSSGGNQPQHF | TGTGCCAGCAGTTCAGGGGGAAATCAGCCCCAGCATTTT | . | TRBD1 | TRBJ1-5 | TRBV6-6
CASSLWGQGINTEAFF | TGTGCCAGCAGTTTGTGGGGACAGGGAATAAACACTGAAGCTTTCTTT | . | TRBD1 | TRBJ1-1 | TRBV6-5
CASSLTPMRTDTQYF | TGCGCCAGCAGCTTGACTCCTATGCGGACAGATACGCAGTATTTT | . | . | TRBJ2-3 | TRBV5-1
CASNVGRENYGYTF | TGTGCCAGCAACGTCGGCAGGGAGAACTATGGCTACACCTTC | once | . | TRBJ1-2 | TRBV6-1
CASSLALTLNTGELFF | TGCGCCAGCAGCTTGGCCTTAACTTTGAACACCGGGGAGCTGTTTTTT | . | . | TRBJ2-2 | TRBV5-1
CASSQINTGYGYTF | TGTGCCAGCAGCCAGATAAATACGGGCTATGGCTACACCTTC | . | . | TRBJ1-2 | TRBV4-2
CASSIGQKNTEAFF | TGTGCCAGCAGCATTGGACAGAAGAACACTGAAGCTTTCTTT | . | . | TRBJ1-1 | TRBV5-4
CASSLGGRASNYGYTF | TGCGCCAGCAGCTTGGGTGGCAGGGCGTCTAACTATGGCTACACCTTC | . | . | TRBJ1-2 | TRBV5-1
CATSDRLAGGNEQFF | TGTGCCACCAGCGACCGACTAGCGGGAGGAAATGAGCAGTTCTTC | . | TRBD2 | TRBJ2-1 | TRBV15
CATCRGGAGAYEQYF | TGTGCCACGTGTAGAGGGGGCGCAGGAGCCTACGAGCAGTACTTC | . | TRBD1 | TRBJ2-7 | TRBV10-3
CASSLDSVPQTQYF | TGCGCCAGCAGCTTGGACTCGGTACCACAGACCCAGTACTTC | . | . | TRBJ2-5 | TRBV5-1
CASSHRGPGGNYGYTF | TGTGCCAGCAGCCACCGGGGGCCAGGGGGAAACTATGGCTACACCTTC | . | TRBD1 | TRBJ1-2 | TRBV14
CASSSRDRSSYEQYF | TGCGCCAGCAGCTCCCGGGACAGAAGCTCCTACGAGCAGTACTTC | . | TRBD1 | TRBJ2-7 | TRBV5-1
CASFGSGGYTF | TGTGCCAGCTTTGGGTCTGGGGGCTACACCTTC | . | . | TRBJ1-2 | TRBV27
CASSFAGLNQPQHF | TGTGCCAGCAGTTTCGCGGGGCTGAATCAGCCCCAGCATTTT | . | . | TRBJ1-5 | TRBV28
CASSLQGGFGGYTF | TGTGCCAGCAGTTTACAGGGTGGCTTTGGAGGCTACACCTTC | once | . | TRBJ1-2 | TRBV28
CASSLGLGEQFF | TGTGCCAGCAGCTTAGGACTAGGAGAGCAGTTCTTC | . | . | TRBJ2-1 | TRBV7-9
CASSDTGHYNSPLHF | TGTGCCAGCAGTGACACAGGGCACTATAATTCACCCCTCCACTTT | . | . | TRBJ1-6 | TRBV6-4
CASSSEDGTSGRRYEQYF | TGTGCCAGCAGTTCTGAGGACGGGACTAGCGGGAGGAGGTACGAGCAGTACTTC | . | TRBD2 | TRBJ2-7 | TRBV27
CASSYSTGSPYYGYTF | TGTGCCAGCAGTTACTCCACAGGCTCGCCCTACTATGGCTACACCTTC | . | . | TRBJ1-2 | TRBV6-2/TRBV6-3
CASSDRGVNTEAFF | TGTGCCAGCAGCGACCGAGGGGTGAACACTGAAGCTTTCTTT | . | . | TRBJ1-1 | TRBV7-8
CASSIFPSSSGHRLETQYF | TGTGCCAGTAGTATCTTTCCGTCGTCTAGCGGGCACCGATTAGAGACCCAGTACTTC | . | TRBD2 | TRBJ2-5 | TRBV19
CASSYRGPGNQPQHF | TGTGCCAGCAGTTACAGGGGGCCGGGCAATCAGCCCCAGCATTTT | . | TRBD1 | TRBJ1-5 | TRBV28
CSVEDPSRGSSGNTIYF | TGCAGCGTTGAAGATCCTTCCAGGGGGAGCTCTGGAAACACCATATATTTT | . | TRBD1 | TRBJ1-3 | TRBV29-1
CASSLSEQYF | TGTGCCAGCAGTCTCAGCGAGCAGTACTTC | . | . | TRBJ2-7 | TRBV28
CASSTGTGMNEKLFF | TGTGCCAGCAGTACCGGGACAGGAATGAATGAAAAACTGTTTTTT | once | TRBD1 | TRBJ1-4 | TRBV25-1
CASSGEYGTEAFF | TGTGCCAGCAGTGGGGAGTATGGGACTGAAGCTTTCTTT | . | . | TRBJ1-1 | TRBV2
CASSYGTDIEAFF | TGTGCCAGCAGTTACGGGACAGACATTGAAGCTTTCTTT | . | TRBD1 | TRBJ1-1 | TRBV6-6
CASSLRNEGKAFF | TGTGCCAGCAGCTTGAGGAACGAGGGGAAAGCTTTCTTT | . | . | TRBJ1-1 | TRBV7-3
CASSLLGGNTIYF | TGTGCCAGCAGTTTACTGGGTGGAAACACCATATATTTT | . | . | TRBJ1-3 | TRBV12-3/TRBV12-4
CASSEFRQQETQYF | TGTGCCAGCAGCGAGTTTCGGCAACAAGAGACCCAGTACTTC | . | . | TRBJ2-5 | TRBV7-9
CASSLEGTNTEAFF | TGCGCCAGCAGCTTAGAGGGGACGAACACTGAAGCTTTCTTT | . | . | TRBJ1-1 | TRBV5-1
CASSGTANYEQYF | TGTGCCAGCAGCGGGACAGCTAACTACGAGCAGTACTTC | . | TRBD1 | TRBJ2-7 | TRBV6-2/TRBV6-3
CAGVRQGRPEAFF | TGTGCCGGAGTAAGACAGGGGAGACCTGAAGCTTTCTTT | . | TRBD1 | TRBJ1-1 | TRBV5-4
CASRGDKFEKLFF | TGTGCCAGCAGGGGGGACAAGTTTGAAAAACTGTTTTTT | once | . | TRBJ1-4 | TRBV2
CASSQTGGKETQYF | TGTGCCAGCAGCCAAACGGGAGGGAAAGAGACCCAGTACTTC | . | TRBD2 | TRBJ2-5 | TRBV3-1/TRBV3-2
CASSLWGRLVDQPQHF | TGTGCCAGCAGTTTATGGGGACGATTGGTGGATCAGCCCCAGCATTTT | . | . | TRBJ1-5 | TRBV27
CASSPGQGSGQPQHF | TGTGCCAGCTCACCGGGACAGGGTTCTGGTCAGCCCCAGCATTTT | . | TRBD1 | TRBJ1-5 | TRBV18